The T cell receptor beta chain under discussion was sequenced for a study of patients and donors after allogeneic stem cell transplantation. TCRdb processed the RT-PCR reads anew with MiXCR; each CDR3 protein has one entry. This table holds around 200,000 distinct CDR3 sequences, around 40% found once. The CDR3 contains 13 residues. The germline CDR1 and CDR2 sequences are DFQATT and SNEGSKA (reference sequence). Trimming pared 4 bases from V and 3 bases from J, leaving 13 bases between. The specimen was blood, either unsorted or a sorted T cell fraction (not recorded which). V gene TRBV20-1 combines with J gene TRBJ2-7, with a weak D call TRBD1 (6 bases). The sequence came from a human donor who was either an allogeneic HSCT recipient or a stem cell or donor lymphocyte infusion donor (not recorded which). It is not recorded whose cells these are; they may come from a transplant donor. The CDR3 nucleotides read TGCAGTGCTACCTCCGGGACAAACTACGAGCAGTACTTC. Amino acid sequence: CSATSGTNYEQYF.